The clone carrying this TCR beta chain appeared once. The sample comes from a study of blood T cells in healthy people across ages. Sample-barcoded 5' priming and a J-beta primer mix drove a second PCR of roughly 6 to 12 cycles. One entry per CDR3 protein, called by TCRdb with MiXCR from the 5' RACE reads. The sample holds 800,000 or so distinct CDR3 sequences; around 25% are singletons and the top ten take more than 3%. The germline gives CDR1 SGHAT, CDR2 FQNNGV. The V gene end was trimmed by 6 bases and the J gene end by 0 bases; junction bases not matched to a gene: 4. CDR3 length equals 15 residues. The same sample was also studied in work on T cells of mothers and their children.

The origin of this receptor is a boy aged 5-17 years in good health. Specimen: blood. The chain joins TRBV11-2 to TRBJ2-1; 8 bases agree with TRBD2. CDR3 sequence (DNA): TGTGCCAGCAGATCCGGGGGGGCCTCCTACAATGAGCAGTTCTTC. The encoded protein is CASRSGGASYNEQFF.